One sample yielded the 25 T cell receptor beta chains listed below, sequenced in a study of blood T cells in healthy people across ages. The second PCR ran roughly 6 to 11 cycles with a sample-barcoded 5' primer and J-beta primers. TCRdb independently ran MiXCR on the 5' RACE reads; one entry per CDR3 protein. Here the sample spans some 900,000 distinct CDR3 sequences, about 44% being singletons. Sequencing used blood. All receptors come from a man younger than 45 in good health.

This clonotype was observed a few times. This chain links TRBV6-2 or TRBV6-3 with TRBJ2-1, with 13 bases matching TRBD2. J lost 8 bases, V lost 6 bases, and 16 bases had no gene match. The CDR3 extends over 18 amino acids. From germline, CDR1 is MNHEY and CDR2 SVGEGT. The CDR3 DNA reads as TGTGCCAGCAGCGACATCCCGGGACTAGCGGGGCGTAAGTATGAGCAGTTCTTC. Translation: CASSDIPGLAGRKYEQFF.

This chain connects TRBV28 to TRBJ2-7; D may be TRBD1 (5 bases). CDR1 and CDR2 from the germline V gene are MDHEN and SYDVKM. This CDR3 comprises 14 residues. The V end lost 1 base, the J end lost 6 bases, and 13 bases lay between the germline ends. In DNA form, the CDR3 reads TGTGCCAGCAGTTTATTGGCAGGGCTCTCCGAGCAGTACTTC. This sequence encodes CASSLLAGLSEQYF.

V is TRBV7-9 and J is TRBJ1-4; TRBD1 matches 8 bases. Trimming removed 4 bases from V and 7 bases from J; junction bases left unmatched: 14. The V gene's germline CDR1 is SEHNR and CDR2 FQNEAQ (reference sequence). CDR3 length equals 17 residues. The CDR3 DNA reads TGTGCCAGCAGCTCGGTCCCGGGACAGGAGCGGGCTGAAAAACTGTTTTTT. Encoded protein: CASSSVPGQERAEKLFF. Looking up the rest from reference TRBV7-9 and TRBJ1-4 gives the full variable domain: DTGVSQNPRHKITKRGQNVTFRCDPISEHNRLYWYRQTLGQGPEFLTYFQNEAQLEKSRLLSDRFSAERPKGSFSTLEIQRTEQGDSAMYLCASSSVPGQERAEKLFFGSGTQLSVL.

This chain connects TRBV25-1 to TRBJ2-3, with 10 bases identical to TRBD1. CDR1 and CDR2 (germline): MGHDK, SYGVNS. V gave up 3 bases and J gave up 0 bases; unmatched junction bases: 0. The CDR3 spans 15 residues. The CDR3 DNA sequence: TGTGCCAGCAGTGAGGGACAGGGGAGCACAGATACGCAGTATTTT. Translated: CASSEGQGSTDTQYF.

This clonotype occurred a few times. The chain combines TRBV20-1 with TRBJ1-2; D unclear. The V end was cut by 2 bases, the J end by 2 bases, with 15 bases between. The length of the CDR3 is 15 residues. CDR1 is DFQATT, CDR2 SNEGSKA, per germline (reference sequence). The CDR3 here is CSARPGWTENYGYTF. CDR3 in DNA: TGCAGTGCTAGACCTGGGTGGACGGAGAACTATGGCTACACCTTC.

CDR3 nucleotide sequence: TGTGCCATCAAAGACGCAGCCTACGAGCAGTACTTC. It encodes CAIKDAAYEQYF. V gene TRBV10-3 combines with J gene TRBJ2-7; D is ambiguous. V lost 7 bases to trimming and J lost 2 bases, with 9 bases between them. The CDR3 consists of 12 residues. Germline CDR1 and CDR2: ENHRY and SYGVKD.

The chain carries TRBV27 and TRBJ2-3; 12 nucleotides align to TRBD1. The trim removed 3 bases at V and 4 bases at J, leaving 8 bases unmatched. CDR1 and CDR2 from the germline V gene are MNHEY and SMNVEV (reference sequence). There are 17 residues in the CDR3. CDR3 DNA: TGTGCCAGCAGTTTTCTCCCGGGACAGGGGGCCGCAGATACGCAGTATTTT. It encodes CASSFLPGQGAADTQYF.

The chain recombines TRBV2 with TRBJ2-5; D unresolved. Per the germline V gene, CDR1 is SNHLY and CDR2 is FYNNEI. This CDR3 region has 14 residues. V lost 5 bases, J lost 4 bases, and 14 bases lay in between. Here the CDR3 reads CASSMGSNGETQYF. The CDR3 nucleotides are TGTGCCAGCAGTATGGGCTCAAATGGAGAGACCCAGTACTTC.

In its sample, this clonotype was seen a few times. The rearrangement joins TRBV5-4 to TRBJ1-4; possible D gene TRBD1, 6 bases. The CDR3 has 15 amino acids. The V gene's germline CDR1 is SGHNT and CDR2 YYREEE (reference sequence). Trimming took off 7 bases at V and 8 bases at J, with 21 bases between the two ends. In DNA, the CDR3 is TGTGCCAGCCGTAGGACCGGGACGGGGGGCGAAAAACTGTTTTTT. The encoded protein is CASRRTGTGGEKLFF.

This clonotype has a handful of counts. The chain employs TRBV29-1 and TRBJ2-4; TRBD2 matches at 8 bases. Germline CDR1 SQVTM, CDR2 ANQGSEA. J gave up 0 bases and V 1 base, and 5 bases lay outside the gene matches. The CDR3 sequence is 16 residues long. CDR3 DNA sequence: TGCAGCGTTGAAGGGGACACTAGCGGAGCCAAAAACATTCAGTACTTC. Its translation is CSVEGDTSGAKNIQYF. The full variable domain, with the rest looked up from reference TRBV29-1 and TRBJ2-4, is SAVISQKPSRDICQRGTSLTIQCQVDSQVTMMFWYRQQPGQSLTLIATANQGSEATYESGFVIDKFPISRPNLTFSTLTVSNMSPEDSSIYLCSVEGDTSGAKNIQYFGAGTRLSVL.

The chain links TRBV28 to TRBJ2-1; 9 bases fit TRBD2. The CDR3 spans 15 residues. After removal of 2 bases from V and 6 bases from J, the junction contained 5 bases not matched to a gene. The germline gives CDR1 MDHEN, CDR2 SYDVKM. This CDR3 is CASSLVASGANEQFF. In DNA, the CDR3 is TGTGCCAGCAGTTTAGTGGCTAGCGGGGCCAATGAGCAGTTCTTC.

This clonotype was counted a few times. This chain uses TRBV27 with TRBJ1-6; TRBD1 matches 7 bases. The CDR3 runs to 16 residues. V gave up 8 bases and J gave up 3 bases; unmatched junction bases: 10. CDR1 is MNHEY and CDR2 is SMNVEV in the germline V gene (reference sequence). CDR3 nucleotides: TGTGCCAGCGCTTTTACAGGGGTAGTCTATAATTCACCCCTCCACTTT. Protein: CASAFTGVVYNSPLHF.

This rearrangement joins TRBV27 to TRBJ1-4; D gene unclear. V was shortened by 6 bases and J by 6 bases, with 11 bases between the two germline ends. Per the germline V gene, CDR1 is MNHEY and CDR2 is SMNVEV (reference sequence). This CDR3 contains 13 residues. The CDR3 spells CASRGFEDEKLFF. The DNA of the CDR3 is TGTGCCAGCAGAGGGTTTGAGGATGAAAAACTGTTTTTT.

CDR3 in DNA: TGTGCCAGCAGTTACGAGCCGACGGGGGGAGCCTACGAGCAGTACTTC. As protein: CASSYEPTGGAYEQYF. The chain joins TRBV6-2 or TRBV6-3 to TRBJ2-7, with 7 bases identical to TRBD2. The CDR3 is made up of 16 amino acids. V trimming: 2 bases; J trimming: 2 bases; junction bases outside the gene matches: 9. CDR1 is MNHEY and CDR2 is SVGEGT in the germline V gene.

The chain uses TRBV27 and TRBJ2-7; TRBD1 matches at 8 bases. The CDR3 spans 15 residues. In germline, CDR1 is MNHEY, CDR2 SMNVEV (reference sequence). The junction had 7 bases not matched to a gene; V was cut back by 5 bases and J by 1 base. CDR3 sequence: CASSLRGPLSYEQYF. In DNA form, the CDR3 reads TGTGCCAGCAGTCTCAGGGGGCCCCTATCCTACGAGCAGTACTTC.

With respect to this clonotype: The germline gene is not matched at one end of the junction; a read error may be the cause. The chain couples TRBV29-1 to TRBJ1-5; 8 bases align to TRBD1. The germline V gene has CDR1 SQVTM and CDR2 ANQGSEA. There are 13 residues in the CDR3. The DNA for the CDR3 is TGCAGCGTAGGGCCAGGGGGCAATCGGCCCCAGCATTTT. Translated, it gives CSVGPGGNRPQHF.

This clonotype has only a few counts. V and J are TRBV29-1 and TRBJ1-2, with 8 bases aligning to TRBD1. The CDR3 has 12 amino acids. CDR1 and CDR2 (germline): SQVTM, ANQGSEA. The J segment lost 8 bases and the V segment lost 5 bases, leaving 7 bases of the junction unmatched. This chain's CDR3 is CSVRQGAYGYTF. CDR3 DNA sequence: TGCAGCGTTCGGCAGGGGGCTTACGGCTACACCTTC.

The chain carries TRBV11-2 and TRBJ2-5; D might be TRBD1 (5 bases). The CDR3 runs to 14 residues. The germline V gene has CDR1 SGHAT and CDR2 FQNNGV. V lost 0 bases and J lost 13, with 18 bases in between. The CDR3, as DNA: TGTGCCAGCAGCTTAGAGGCAGGGAAATACGAGCGGTACTTC. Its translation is CASSLEAGKYERYF.

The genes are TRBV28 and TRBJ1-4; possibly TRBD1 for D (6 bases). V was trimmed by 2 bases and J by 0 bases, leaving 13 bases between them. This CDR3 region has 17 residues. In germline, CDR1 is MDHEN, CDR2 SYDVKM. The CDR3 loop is CASSLIGGRSTNEKLFF. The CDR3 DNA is TGTGCCAGCAGTTTAATAGGGGGGCGGTCAACTAATGAAAAACTGTTTTTT.

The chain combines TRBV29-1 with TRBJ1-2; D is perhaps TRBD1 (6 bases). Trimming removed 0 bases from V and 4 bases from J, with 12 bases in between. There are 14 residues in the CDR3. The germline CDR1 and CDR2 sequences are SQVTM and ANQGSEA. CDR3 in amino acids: CSVEDPSRGYGYTF. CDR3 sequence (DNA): TGCAGCGTTGAAGATCCTAGCAGGGGCTATGGCTACACCTTC. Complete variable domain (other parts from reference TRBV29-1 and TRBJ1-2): SAVISQKPSRDICQRGTSLTIQCQVDSQVTMMFWYRQQPGQSLTLIATANQGSEATYESGFVIDKFPISRPNLTFSTLTVSNMSPEDSSIYLCSVEDPSRGYGYTFGSGTRLTVV.

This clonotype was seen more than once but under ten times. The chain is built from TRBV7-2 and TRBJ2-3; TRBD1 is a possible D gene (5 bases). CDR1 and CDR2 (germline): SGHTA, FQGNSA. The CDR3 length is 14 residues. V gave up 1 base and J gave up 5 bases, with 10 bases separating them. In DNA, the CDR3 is TGTGCCAGCAGCTTAGTGCAGGGTGGAGATACGCAGTATTTT. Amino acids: CASSLVQGGDTQYF.

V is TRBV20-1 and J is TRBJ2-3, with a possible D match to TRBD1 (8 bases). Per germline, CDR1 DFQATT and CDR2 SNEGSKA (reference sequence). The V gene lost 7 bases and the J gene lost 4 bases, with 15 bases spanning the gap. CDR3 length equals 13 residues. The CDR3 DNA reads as TGCAGTGTTTCACAGGGGGGGGCAGATACGCAGTATTTT. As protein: CSVSQGGADTQYF.

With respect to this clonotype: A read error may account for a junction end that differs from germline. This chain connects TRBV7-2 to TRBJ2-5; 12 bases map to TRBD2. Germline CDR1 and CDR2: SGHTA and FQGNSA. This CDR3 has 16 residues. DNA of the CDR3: TGTGCCTGCAGTCAAGGGTCTAGCGGGGGGGCCTCTGAGCAGTACTTC. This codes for CACSQGSSGGASEQYF.

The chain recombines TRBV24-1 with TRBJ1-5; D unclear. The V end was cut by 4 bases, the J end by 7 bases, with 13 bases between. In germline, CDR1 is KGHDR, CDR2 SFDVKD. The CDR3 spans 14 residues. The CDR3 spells CATSDETRAQPQHF. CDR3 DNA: TGTGCCACCAGTGACGAGACTAGGGCCCAGCCCCAGCATTTT.

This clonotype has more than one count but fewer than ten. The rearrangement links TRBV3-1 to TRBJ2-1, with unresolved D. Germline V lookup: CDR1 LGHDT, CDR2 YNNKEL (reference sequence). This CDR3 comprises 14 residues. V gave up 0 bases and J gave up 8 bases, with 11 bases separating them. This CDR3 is CASSQDLSAHEQFF. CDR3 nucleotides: TGTGCCAGCAGCCAAGATCTCTCGGCCCATGAGCAGTTCTTC.